These T cell receptor beta chains were read from a single sample in a study of spatial heterogeneity in lung cancer. TCRdb processed the 5' RACE reads anew with MiXCR; each CDR3 protein has one entry. The sample yields around 5,000 distinct CDR3 sequences, 25% to 30% seen once. Sequencing was performed on lung tumor tissue, taken at surgery. These receptors originate from a female donor with early-stage non-small cell lung cancer. The CDR3 runs from the conserved cysteine through the conserved F or W. The order of the fields is V gene, clone size, CDR3 length, J gene, CDR3 protein. Clone size is given for some rows only: seen once, a few or many times, or a class if the clone is expanded.

TRBV12-3/TRBV12-4,medium-sized,15,TRBJ2-2,CASSQRGYGTGELFF
TRBV20-1,.,14,TRBJ2-5,CSAREQRIQETQYF
TRBV20-1,many,11,TRBJ1-1,CSAVSWESAFF
TRBV10-3,medium-sized,17,TRBJ2-1,CAISETTGTSSYHEQFF
TRBV20-1,many,16,TRBJ2-2,CSANDRKRGAGGELFF
TRBV7-2,medium-sized,14,TRBJ2-5,CASTKGGGRETQYF
TRBV3-1,medium-sized,15,TRBJ1-2,CASSPRTPVGVSYTF
TRBV12-3/TRBV12-4,medium-sized,11,TRBJ2-1,CASSFGNEQFF
TRBV12-3/TRBV12-4,medium-sized,13,TRBJ2-7,CASSYAHPNEQYF
TRBV6-5,.,15,TRBJ2-7,CASSFMTGPSYEQYF
TRBV6-1,few,14,TRBJ1-1,CASSFGGADTEAFF
TRBV5-8,medium-sized,16,TRBJ1-5,CASSLVGGMTYQPQHF
TRBV4-2,medium-sized,18,TRBJ2-2,CASSQDHGWGAGTGELFF
TRBV7-9,.,12,TRBJ2-5,CASDLGPETQYF
TRBV18,.,18,TRBJ2-6,CASSPRGRPGSGANVLTF
TRBV10-3,many,14,TRBJ2-5,CAISESTGRETQYF
TRBV5-1,large,15,TRBJ2-3,CASSFAGETSDTQYF
TRBV9,.,15,TRBJ2-3,CASSEEGARTDTQYF
TRBV19,medium-sized,15,TRBJ2-1,CASSRRSSEGNEQFF
TRBV19,.,12,TRBJ1-5,CASSTDRTIQHF
TRBV20-1,.,13,TRBJ2-1,CSGSLAGGNEQFF
TRBV7-8,many,15,TRBJ1-5,CASSPVWGSNQPQHF
TRBV14,medium-sized,14,TRBJ2-3,CASSRTGTTDTQYF
TRBV11-2,many,16,TRBJ2-7,CASSPIVLESSYEQYF
TRBV7-2,medium-sized,12,TRBJ2-2,CASTENTGELFF
TRBV19,.,14,TRBJ1-2,CASRQGRNNYGYTF
TRBV4-3,once,17,TRBJ1-5,CASSQPSLLYSNQPQHF
TRBV12-3/TRBV12-4,medium-sized,16,TRBJ2-1,CASSSEDGISFGEQFF
TRBV20-1,many,14,TRBJ1-1,CSARGEGLGTEAFF
TRBV29-1,.,16,TRBJ2-7,CSVESSRDSGPYEQYF
TRBV4-3,few,16,TRBJ1-5,CASSQAAGGSNQPQHF
TRBV28,many,12,TRBJ2-1,CASSTGAPSGFF
TRBV20-1,medium-sized,15,TRBJ2-3,CSARVPDFYTDTQYF
TRBV10-3,.,14,TRBJ2-3,CATGEGFSTDTQYF
TRBV7-9,many,14,TRBJ2-7,CASSSLTGSGEQYF
TRBV11-3,many,12,TRBJ1-1,CASSLSSGEAFF
TRBV10-2,.,17,TRBJ2-5,CASTSSAGGAGGETQYF
TRBV5-1,.,15,TRBJ1-4,CASSLEQGGSEKLFF
TRBV9,medium-sized,17,TRBJ1-1,CASSVAIRGVGNTEAFF
TRBV5-1,.,14,TRBJ1-3,CASSLEGTGNTIYF
TRBV27,many,15,TRBJ1-6,CASSLLPGQGSPLHF
TRBV6-5,medium-sized,16,TRBJ1-1,CASSQRTVGENTEAFF
TRBV20-1,.,17,TRBJ2-7,CSARVPPLARIYYEQYF
TRBV3-1,.,17,TRBJ2-1,CASSPPWTSGNYNEQFF
TRBV29-1,medium-sized,12,TRBJ2-2,CSVEVRPRELFF
TRBV11-2,many,15,TRBJ2-5,CASSPAGTGKETQYF
TRBV12-3/TRBV12-4,.,13,TRBJ1-5,CASSWGEIGPQHF
TRBV9,few,15,TRBJ1-6,CASSVGGSSGSPLHF
TRBV29-1,.,18,TRBJ2-4,CSVEDLRDRRQEVDIQYF